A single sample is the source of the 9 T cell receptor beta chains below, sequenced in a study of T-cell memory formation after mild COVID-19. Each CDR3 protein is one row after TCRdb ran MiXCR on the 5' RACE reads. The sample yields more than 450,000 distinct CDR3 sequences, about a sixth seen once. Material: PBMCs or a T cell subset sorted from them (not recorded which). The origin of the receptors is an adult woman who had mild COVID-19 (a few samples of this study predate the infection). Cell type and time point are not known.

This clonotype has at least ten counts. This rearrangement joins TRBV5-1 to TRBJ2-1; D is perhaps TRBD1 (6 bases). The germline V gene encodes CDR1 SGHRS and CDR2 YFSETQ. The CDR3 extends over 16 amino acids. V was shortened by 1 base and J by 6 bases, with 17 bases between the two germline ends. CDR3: CASSLINLGAGNEQFF. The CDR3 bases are TGCGCCAGCAGCTTGATCAATCTGGGGGCTGGCAATGAGCAGTTCTTC.

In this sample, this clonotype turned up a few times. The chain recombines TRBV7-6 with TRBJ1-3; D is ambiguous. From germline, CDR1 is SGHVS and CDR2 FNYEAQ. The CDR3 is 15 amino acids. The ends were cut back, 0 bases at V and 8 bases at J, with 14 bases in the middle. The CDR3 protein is CASSLARTAADTIYF. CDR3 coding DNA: TGTGCCAGCAGCTTAGCGAGGACCGCGGCGGACACCATATATTTT.

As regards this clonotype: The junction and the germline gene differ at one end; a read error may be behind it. CDR3 in amino acids: CASSLHPTTSGSRQYF. The CDR3 DNA sequence: TGTGCTAGCAGCTTACACCCAACGACTAGCGGGAGTAGGCAGTATTTT. The gene calls are TRBV7-7 and TRBJ2-3, with 12 nucleotides matching TRBD2. The V gene's germline CDR1 is SSHAT and CDR2 FNYEAQ (reference sequence). There are 16 residues in the CDR3. Looking up the rest from reference TRBV7-7 and TRBJ2-3 gives the full variable domain: GAGVSQSPRYKVTKRGQDVTLRCDPISSHATLYWYQQALGQGPEFLTYFNYEAQPDKSGLPSDRFSAERPEGSISTLTIQRTEQRDSAMYRCASSLHPTTSGSRQYFGPGTRLTVL.

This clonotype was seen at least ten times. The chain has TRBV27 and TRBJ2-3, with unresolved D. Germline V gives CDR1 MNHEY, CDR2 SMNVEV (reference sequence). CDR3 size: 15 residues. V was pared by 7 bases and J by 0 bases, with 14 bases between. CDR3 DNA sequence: TGTGCCAGCAATCTCCGCTTACAGAGCACAGATACGCAGTATTTT. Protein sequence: CASNLRLQSTDTQYF.

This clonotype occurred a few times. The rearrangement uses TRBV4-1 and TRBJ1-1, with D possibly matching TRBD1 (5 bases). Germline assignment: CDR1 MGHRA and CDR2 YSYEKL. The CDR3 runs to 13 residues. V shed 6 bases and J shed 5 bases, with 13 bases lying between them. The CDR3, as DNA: TGCGCCAGCAGACGGGGCGAGGCAACTGAAGCTTTCTTT. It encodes CASRRGEATEAFF.

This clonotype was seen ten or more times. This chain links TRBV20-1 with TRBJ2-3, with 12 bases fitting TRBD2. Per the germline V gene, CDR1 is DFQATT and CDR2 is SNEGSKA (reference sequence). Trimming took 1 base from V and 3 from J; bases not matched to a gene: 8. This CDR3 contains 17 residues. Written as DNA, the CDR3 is TGCAGTGCTAGAGTTGGTTGGACTAGCGGGAAAACAGATACGCAGTATTTT. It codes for CSARVGWTSGKTDTQYF.

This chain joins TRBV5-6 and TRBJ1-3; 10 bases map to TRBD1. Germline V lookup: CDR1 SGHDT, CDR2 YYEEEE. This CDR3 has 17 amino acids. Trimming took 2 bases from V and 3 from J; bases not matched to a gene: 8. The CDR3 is CASSFGMGQGFGNTIYF. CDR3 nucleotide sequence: TGTGCCAGCAGCTTCGGGATGGGACAGGGGTTTGGAAACACCATATATTTT. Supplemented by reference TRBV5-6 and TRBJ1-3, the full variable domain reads DAGVTQSPTHLIKTRGQQVTLRCSPKSGHDTVSWYQQALGQGPQFIFQYYEEEERQRGNFPDRFSGHQFPNYSSELNVNALLLGDSALYLCASSFGMGQGFGNTIYFGEGSWLTVV.

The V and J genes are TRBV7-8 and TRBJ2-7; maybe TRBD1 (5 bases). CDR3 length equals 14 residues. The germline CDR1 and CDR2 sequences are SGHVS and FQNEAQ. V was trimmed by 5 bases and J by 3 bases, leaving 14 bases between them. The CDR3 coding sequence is TGTGCCAGCAGCGTTAGTTGGCAGGGCTACGAGCAGTACTTC. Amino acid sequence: CASSVSWQGYEQYF.

The CDR3 protein is CASSPFTGASYEQYF. DNA of the CDR3: TGTGCCAGCAGCCCCTTTACAGGGGCCTCCTACGAGCAGTACTTC. J is TRBJ2-7 and V is TRBV5-5; 7 positions match TRBD1. Trimming removed 4 bases from V and 0 bases from J; junction bases left unmatched: 7. The V gene's germline CDR1 is SGHKS and CDR2 YYEKEE (reference sequence). CDR3 length: 15 residues.